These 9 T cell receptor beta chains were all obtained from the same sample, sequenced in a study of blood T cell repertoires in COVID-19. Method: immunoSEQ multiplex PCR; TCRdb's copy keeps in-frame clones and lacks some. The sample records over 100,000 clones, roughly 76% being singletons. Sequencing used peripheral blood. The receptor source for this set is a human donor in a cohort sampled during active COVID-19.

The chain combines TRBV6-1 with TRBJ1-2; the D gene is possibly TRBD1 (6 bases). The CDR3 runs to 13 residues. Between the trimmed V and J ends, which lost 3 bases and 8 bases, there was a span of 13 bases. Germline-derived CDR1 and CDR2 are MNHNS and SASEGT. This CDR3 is CASSDRRGMGYTF. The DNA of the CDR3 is TGTGCCAGCAGTGACCGCAGGGGTATGGGCTACACCTTC.

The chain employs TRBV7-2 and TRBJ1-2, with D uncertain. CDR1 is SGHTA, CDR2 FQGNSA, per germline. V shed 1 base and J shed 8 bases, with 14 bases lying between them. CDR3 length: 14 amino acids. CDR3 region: CASSLDNARGGYTF. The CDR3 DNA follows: TGTGCCAGCAGCTTAGACAATGCCCGAGGGGGCTACACCTTC.

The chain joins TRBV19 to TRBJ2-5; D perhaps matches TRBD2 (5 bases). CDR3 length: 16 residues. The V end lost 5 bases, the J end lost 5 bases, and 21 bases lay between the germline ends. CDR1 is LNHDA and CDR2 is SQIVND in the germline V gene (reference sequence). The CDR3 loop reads CASSPLVRGQWETQYF. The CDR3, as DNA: TGTGCCAGTAGTCCCCTGGTGCGCGGGCAGTGGGAGACCCAGTACTTC.

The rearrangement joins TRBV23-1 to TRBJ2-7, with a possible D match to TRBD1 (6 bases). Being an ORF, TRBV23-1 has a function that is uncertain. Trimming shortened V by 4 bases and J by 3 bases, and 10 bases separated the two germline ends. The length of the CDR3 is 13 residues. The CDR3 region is CASSPYRVYEQYF. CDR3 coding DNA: TGCGCCAGCAGTCCGTACAGGGTCTACGAGCAGTACTTC.

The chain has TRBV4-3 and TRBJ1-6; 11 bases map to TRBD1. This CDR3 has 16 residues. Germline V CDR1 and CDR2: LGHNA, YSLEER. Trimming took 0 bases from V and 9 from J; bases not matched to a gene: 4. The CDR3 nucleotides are TGCGCCAGCAGCCAAGAAGGGACAGGGGGAGGTTCACCCCTCCACTTT. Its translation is CASSQEGTGGGSPLHF.

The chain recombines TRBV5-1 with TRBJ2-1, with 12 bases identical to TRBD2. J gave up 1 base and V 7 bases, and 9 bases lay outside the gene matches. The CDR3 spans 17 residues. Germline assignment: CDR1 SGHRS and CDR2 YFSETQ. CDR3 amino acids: CASGASGRAISYNEQFF. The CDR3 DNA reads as TGCGCCAGCGGGGCTAGCGGGAGGGCTATATCCTACAATGAGCAGTTCTTC.

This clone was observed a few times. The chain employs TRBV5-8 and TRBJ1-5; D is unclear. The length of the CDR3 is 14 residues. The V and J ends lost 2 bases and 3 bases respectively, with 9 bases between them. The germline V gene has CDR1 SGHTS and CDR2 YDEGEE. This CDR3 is CASSFRLVNQPQHF. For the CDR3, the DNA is TGTGCCAGCAGCTTCCGGTTAGTCAATCAGCCCCAGCATTTT.

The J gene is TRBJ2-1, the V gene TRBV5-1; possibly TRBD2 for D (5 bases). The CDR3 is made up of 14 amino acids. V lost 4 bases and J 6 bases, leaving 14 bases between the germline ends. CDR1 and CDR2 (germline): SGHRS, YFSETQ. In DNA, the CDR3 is TGCGCCAGCAGCCTGGGCCCGGCGGGCAATGAGCAGTTCTTC. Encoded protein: CASSLGPAGNEQFF.

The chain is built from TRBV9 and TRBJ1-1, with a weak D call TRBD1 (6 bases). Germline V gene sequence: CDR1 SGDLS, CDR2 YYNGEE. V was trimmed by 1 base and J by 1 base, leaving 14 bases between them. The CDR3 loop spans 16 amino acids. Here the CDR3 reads CASSVPPPGENTEAFF. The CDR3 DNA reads TGTGCCAGCAGCGTACCCCCACCAGGGGAGAACACTGAAGCTTTCTTT.